A selection of T cell receptor beta chains follows, all from one sample in a study of blood T cell repertoires in COVID-19. Measured with immunoSEQ multiplex PCR; TCRdb has only the in-frame clones, and not every one. The repertoire holds over 250,000 clones, with around nine tenths as singletons. The sample comprised PBMCs or T cells enriched from blood (not recorded which). The source of these receptors is a man between 60 and 70 years old who had recovered from COVID-19. The CDR3 runs from the conserved cysteine through the conserved F or W. A D gene is named only where the DNA matches it firmly. A row's size may be missing; if present it is once, few, many or a size class.

j_gene | abundance | d_gene | v_gene | CDR3aa | CDR3nt
TRBJ2-1 | few | . | TRBV27 | CASRYRRGNEQFF | TGTGCCAGCAGATACCGGCGCGGAAATGAGCAGTTCTTC
TRBJ2-3 | once | TRBD2 | TRBV7-3 | CASSLNALAGVPDTQYF | TGTGCCAGCAGCTTAAATGCCCTAGCGGGGGTCCCAGATACGCAGTATTTT
TRBJ2-3 | once | TRBD2 | TRBV6-2/TRBV6-3 | CASSKPGLTTTDTQYF | TGTGCCAGCAGTAAACCGGGACTAACGACCACAGATACGCAGTATTTT
TRBJ1-5 | . | TRBD1 | TRBV6-4 | CASSEGQGNQPQHF | TGTGCCAGCAGTGAGGGACAGGGCAATCAGCCCCAGCATTTT
TRBJ2-2 | many | TRBD1 | TRBV5-1 | CASSPGQGRTGELFF | TGCGCCAGCAGCCCCGGACAGGGTCGCACCGGGGAGCTGTTTTTT
TRBJ2-7 | . | TRBD2 | TRBV5-1 | CASSLDYRGLAGTYEQYF | TGCGCCAGCAGCTTGGATTATCGGGGGCTAGCGGGAACCTACGAGCAGTACTTC
TRBJ2-3 | . | . | TRBV24-1 | CATGARTDTQYF | TGTGCCACGGGGGCGCGCACAGATACGCAGTATTTT
TRBJ1-2 | . | TRBD1 | TRBV19 | CASSSPRGRIYGYTF | TGTGCCAGTAGTAGTCCCAGGGGGCGGATCTATGGCTACACCTTC
TRBJ2-5 | . | TRBD2 | TRBV7-8 | CASRRGGIAGYQETQYF | TGTGCCAGCAGGAGAGGGGGGATAGCGGGATACCAAGAGACCCAGTACTTC
TRBJ2-3 | many | TRBD2 | TRBV2 | CASSAQRGGNTQYF | TGTGCCAGCAGTGCCCAGCGGGGAGGGAATACGCAGTATTTT
TRBJ1-2 | . | TRBD1 | TRBV6-5 | CASSYSEGQGYGYTF | TGTGCCAGCAGTTACAGTGAGGGACAGGGGTATGGCTACACCTTC
TRBJ2-1 | . | . | TRBV18 | CASSPLAGDNEQFF | TGTGCCAGCTCACCATTAGCAGGGGACAATGAGCAGTTCTTC
TRBJ2-7 | . | . | TRBV7-4 | CASNACLQGCSYEQYF | TGTGCCAGCAACGCCTGCCTGCAGGGGTGCTCCTACGAGCAGTACTTC
TRBJ2-2 | . | . | TRBV7-9 | CASKPPAGGGELFF | TGTGCCAGCAAGCCACCCGCGGGTGGCGGGGAGCTGTTTTTT
TRBJ1-3 | few | TRBD1 | TRBV9 | CASSAQRQGSSGNTIYF | TGTGCCAGCAGCGCCCAGCGACAGGGTAGCTCTGGAAACACCATATATTTT
TRBJ2-7 | . | TRBD1 | TRBV3-1/TRBV3-2 | CASSQRGQGSYEQYF | TGTGCCAGCAGCCAAAGAGGACAGGGATCGTACGAGCAGTACTTC
TRBJ2-2 | once | TRBD1 | TRBV24-1 | CATSDSLGTGSAGELFF | TGTGCCACCAGTGATTCACTCGGGACAGGGTCGGCCGGGGAGCTGTTTTTT
TRBJ1-2 | . | . | TRBV4-3 | CASSQVGETGSGYTF | TGCGCCAGCAGCCAAGTCGGGGAAACCGGGTCGGGCTACACCTTC